This T cell receptor beta chain emerged from a study of T-cell memory formation after mild COVID-19. The CDR3 is 16 residues long. The germline gives CDR1 SQVTM, CDR2 ANQGSEA. Unmatched junction bases numbered 7, after V lost 6 bases and J lost 2 bases. MiXCR, applied by TCRdb to the 5' RACE reads, yields one record per CDR3 protein. In the table there are more than 400,000 distinct CDR3 sequences, roughly 18% of which are singletons. The TCR comes from an adult woman who had mild COVID-19 (a few samples of this study predate the infection). Cell type and time point are not known. This chain links TRBV29-1 with TRBJ2-3, with TRBD2 matching over 14 bases. Sequencing was performed on PBMCs or a T cell subset sorted from them (not recorded which). The CDR3 protein is CSVLGLAGVTTDTQYF. DNA for the CDR3: TGCAGCGTGCTGGGACTAGCGGGAGTTACCACAGATACGCAGTATTTT.